The subject of this entry is one T cell receptor (beta chain). The antigen it recognizes is unknown. No much larger clonotype is one base removed from it; base qualities were not supplied. The source of the sample is a study of siplizumab effects on memory and regulatory T cells (dated by TCRdb to about 2019). A note on the overall study: The study looked at the effect of siplizumab, an anti-CD2 antibody, on alloreactive T-cell subsets in allogeneic mixed lymphocyte reactions made from human PBMCs. Overall study results and their limits: Whether proliferating Tregs from siplizumab cultures were suppressive was not functionally confirmed. The cumulative frequency of alloreactive sequences that could be traced back to unstimulated CD4+ memory T cells was significantly reduced by siplizumab. In reactions with siplizumab, an average of around 70% of mappable alloreactive CD4+ clones were Treg-derived, compared with roughly 30% in control reactions. Sequences below about 10^-5 frequency were poorly captured, so only a minor fraction of alloreactive clones could be mapped to unstimulated subsets. Greater diversity appeared to be present in unstimulated naive T cells than in memory T cells, and a substantial contribution to the alloresponse seemed to be made by naive cells. About 75-96% of proliferating CD4+ or CD8+ clones could not be given a naive or memory phenotype.

Libraries were prepared through the immunoSEQ multiplex PCR assay. Some 1.1 x 10^5 TCR templates per sample were assayed by the deep sequencing platform. Genomic DNA extracted from sorted T cells was used for TCRbeta CDR3 sequencing. The paper's data handling went like this. Clonal analysis of TCRbeta CDR3 data was done in the R programming language. Alloreactive CD4+ and CD8+ clones were defined by comparing unstimulated samples with post-reaction CFSE-low samples. By matching sequences to the repertoires of sorted unstimulated Treg and non-Treg cells, each alloreactive CD4+ clone was assigned a regulatory or non-regulatory origin. Drawn from immuneACCESS, this table holds only the in-frame rearrangements with V and J called that TCRdb kept. Clones are partly lost; checked studies trace under half to an unresolved V gene and leave the rest unexplained. V and J calls and clone size are given by that table; D and trimming were obtained from the DNA. This sample lists 95,000 to 100,000 clones; 80% to 95% were detected once. The ten largest make up about 11% of the sample.

Sorted unstimulated T cells and proliferating T cells recovered from mixed lymphocyte reactions were subjected to TCRbeta CDR3 sequencing. Fresh whole blood from about 10 HLA-typed healthy donors served as the source for isolating PBMCs. Unstimulated CD4+ non-regulatory T cells were FACS-sorted to map the origin of alloreactive clones. At the junction V is shortened by 7 bases and J by 15 bases; bases outside the gene matches: 11. Looking up the germline V gene yields CDR1 MNHEY and CDR2 SVGAGI. The CDR3 spans 13 residues, from the cysteine through the phenylalanine. Only the CDR3 portion is preserved as DNA: 39 bases, with reading frame beginning at the first base.

The chain is made from TRBV6-5 and TRBJ2-1; 11 nucleotides in the junction match TRBD2. The sequence was obtained from a human donor in good health. Sample: non-Treg CD4+ T cells sorted from blood. The cell subset or site label, read with the paper, signifies: FACS-sorted unstimulated CD4+ non-regulatory T cells. CDR3 reads: CASTLISGRALFF. The sequenced DNA is TGTGCCAGCACCTTAATTAGCGGGAGGGCCCTGTTCTTC.